This T cell receptor beta chain was recorded in a study of blood T cells in healthy people across ages. Across the study: Capturing about one barcoded beta molecule per two T cells was achieved by template switching.

V was pared by 4 bases and J by 1 base, with 3 bases of the junction left unmatched. The CDR3 is made up of 13 amino acids. Germline-derived CDR1 and CDR2 are SQVTM and ANQGSEA. A second PCR, run for roughly 7 to 12 cycles, used a sample-barcoded 5' primer plus a J-beta primer mix. From the 5' RACE reads, TCRdb called clonotypes with MiXCR, one entry per CDR3 protein. The sample carries fewer than 2,000,000 distinct CDR3 sequences, 39% recorded once. The chain uses TRBV29-1 and TRBJ1-2; TRBD1 matches 7 bases. The sequencing sample was made of blood. This receptor was taken from a human donor in good health. The CDR3 spells CSVARDSNYGYTF. DNA of the CDR3: TGCAGCGTTGCCCGGGACAGTAACTATGGCTACACCTTC.